Each of the 22 T cell receptor beta chains below was sequenced from the same sample in a study of T-cell reconstitution after alpha-beta-depleted transplantation in children. Preparation of the TCRbeta library involved a method that used unique molecular identifiers. TCRdb ran MiXCR on the PCR reads and lists one entry per CDR3 protein. The sample holds around 680,000 distinct CDR3 sequences, approximately 16% seen once. Material: PBMCs from the stem cell graft donor, obtained from the stem cell graft. These receptors all stem from a human donor who donated a stem cell graft to a child with acute myeloid leukemia.

This clonotype was counted between two and nine times. J is TRBJ2-1 and V is TRBV7-9, with a weak D call TRBD1 (5 bases). The CDR3 extends over 15 amino acids. V was shortened by 7 bases and J by 8 bases, with 21 bases between the two germline ends. From germline, CDR1 is SEHNR and CDR2 FQNEAQ (reference sequence). The CDR3 DNA reads TGTGCCAGCACCTCGTGGCAGGGTGATGCGGATGAGCAGTTCTTC. This encodes CASTSWQGDADEQFF.

The chain carries TRBV7-2 and TRBJ1-5; no firm D call. This CDR3 comprises 13 residues. V lost 1 base and J 7 bases, leaving 8 bases between the germline ends. Germline loops: CDR1 SGHTA, CDR2 FQGNSA. CDR3 nucleotides: TGTGCCAGCAGCTTAGGGAATTACCAGCCCCAGCATTTT. Translated: CASSLGNYQPQHF. The complete variable domain, with remaining parts taken from reference TRBV7-2 and TRBJ1-5, reads GAGVSQSPSNKVTEKGKDVELRCDPISGHTALYWYRQSLGQGLEFLIYFQGNSAPDKSGLPSDRFSAERTGGSVSTLTIQRTQQEDSAVYLCASSLGNYQPQHFGDGTRLSIL.

The chain couples TRBV5-1 to TRBJ1-1; D unclear. CDR3 length: 13 residues. Germline V gene data show CDR1 as SGHRS and CDR2 as YFSETQ. The V end was cut by 0 bases, the J end by 10 bases, with 13 bases between. CDR3 coding DNA: TGCGCCAGCAGCTTGGACTGGGGAGATGGAGCTTTCTTT. Translation: CASSLDWGDGAFF.

This clonotype has just a few counts. J is TRBJ1-1 and V is TRBV18; TRBD1 aligns across 7 bases. This CDR3 contains 16 residues. The ends lost 2 bases at V and 7 bases at J; junction bases unmatched: 13. Germline V lookup: CDR1 KGHSH, CDR2 LQKENI. CDR3 nucleotides: TGTGCCAGCTCACCATTTGCTTTAGGAGACAGGGTTGAAGCTTTCTTT. As protein: CASSPFALGDRVEAFF.

This clonotype was detected ten times or more. The V call is TRBV20-1, the J call TRBJ1-2, with D hard to call. Germline-derived CDR1 and CDR2 are DFQATT and SNEGSKA (reference sequence). CDR3 size: 14 residues. V was trimmed by 6 bases and J by 1 base, leaving 15 bases between them. The CDR3 DNA follows: TGCAGTGCACCCCAGGCAGACATTAACTATGGCTACACCTTC. This gives the protein CSAPQADINYGYTF.

V usage is TRBV10-3 and J usage is TRBJ1-4, with 7 bases aligning to TRBD1. Germline CDR1 is ENHRY and CDR2 is SYGVKD. The length of the CDR3 is 17 residues. The trim removed 5 bases at V and 1 base at J, leaving 10 bases unmatched. The CDR3 DNA reads as TGTGCCATCAGTTTACAGGGGTTGGACGGAACTAATGAAAAACTGTTTTTT. Translated: CAISLQGLDGTNEKLFF.

J is TRBJ2-7 and V is TRBV20-1; 12 bases map to TRBD2. Per the germline V gene, CDR1 is DFQATT and CDR2 is SNEGSKA (reference sequence). Trimming took 0 bases from V and 2 from J; bases not matched to a gene: 11. CDR3 length equals 18 residues. The CDR3 DNA reads as TGCAGTGCTAGAGATCCTCTAGCGGGGGGGCCGGTTCCCTACGAGCAGTACTTC. It yields the protein CSARDPLAGGPVPYEQYF.

This clonotype was picked up many times. The chain links TRBV20-1 to TRBJ2-7; D might be TRBD2 (5 bases). V was clipped by 3 bases and J by 5 bases, with 8 bases between them. Germline loops: CDR1 DFQATT, CDR2 SNEGSKA (reference sequence). This CDR3 is built from 11 residues. DNA for the CDR3: TGCAGTGCTAGGGGAGTAAACGAGCAGTACGTC. Protein product: CSARGVNEQYV.

Ten or more counts support this clonotype. The rearrangement uses TRBV20-1 and TRBJ1-5; D might be TRBD1 (6 bases). V was pared by 1 base and J by 1 base, with 8 bases between. This CDR3 has 14 residues. Germline CDR1 reads DFQATT; CDR2 reads SNEGSKA (reference sequence). The CDR3 loop is CSARGDTSNQPQHF. CDR3 nucleotide sequence: TGCAGTGCTAGAGGGGACACGAGCAATCAGCCCCAGCATTTT.

This clonotype showed up just a few times. The rearrangement joins TRBV24-1 to TRBJ1-5; D gene uncertain. Germline V gene lookup returns CDR1 KGHDR and CDR2 SFDVKD. V was cut by 0 bases and J by 1 base, with 3 bases left in between. The CDR3 sequence is 14 residues long. The CDR3 here is CATSDLQSNQPQHF. CDR3 nucleotides: TGTGCCACCAGTGATTTGCAGAGCAATCAGCCCCAGCATTTT.

This clonotype was observed many times. The gene calls are TRBV7-2 and TRBJ2-7; D is ambiguous. This CDR3 is built from 11 residues. The V gene lost 7 bases and the J gene lost 9 bases, with 13 bases spanning the gap. Germline assignment: CDR1 SGHTA and CDR2 FQGNSA. This CDR3 reads CASMAESVQYV. CDR3 in DNA: TGTGCCAGCATGGCCGAGTCAGTGCAGTACGTC.

The chain is built from TRBV7-7 and TRBJ2-3; D could derive from TRBD1 or TRBD2 (5 bases each). The CDR3 has 15 residues. Germline assignment: CDR1 SSHAT and CDR2 FNYEAQ (reference sequence). V lost 5 bases to trimming and J lost 1 base, with 13 bases between them. The DNA of the CDR3 is TGTGCCAGCAGCACCGGGACCCCGGGCACAGATACGCAGTATTTT. This translates into CASSTGTPGTDTQYF.

This clonotype appeared many times. This rearrangement joins TRBV7-8 to TRBJ1-5; TRBD1 might be the D (6 bases). Trimming removed 4 bases at V and 16 bases at J, with 20 bases between. Germline loops: CDR1 SGHVS, CDR2 FQNEAQ. The CDR3 covers 13 residues. CDR3 residues: CASSSTGASTKHF. CDR3 nucleotides: TGTGCCAGCAGCTCCACGGGGGCTTCGACAAAACATTTT.

The table lists this clonotype with a few counts. This rearrangement joins TRBV7-9 to TRBJ2-7, with TRBD1 matching over 7 bases. V dropped 3 bases and J dropped 2; count of bases not matched to a gene: 7. The CDR3 is 15 residues long. Germline V gene lookup returns CDR1 SEHNR and CDR2 FQNEAQ (reference sequence). CDR3 nucleotide sequence: TGTGCCAGCAGCTTGACGACAGGGAAAGCCTACGAGCAGTACTTC. Its protein is CASSLTTGKAYEQYF.

The chain combines TRBV28 with TRBJ1-6; D is undetermined. V was shortened by 4 bases and J by 16 bases, with 14 bases between the two germline ends. The germline V gene has CDR1 MDHEN and CDR2 SYDVKM. There are 12 residues in the CDR3. CDR3 coding DNA: TGTGCCAGCAGTTCCAATGGTTTTTTACTCCACTTT. Protein: CASSSNGFLLHF.

The table lists this clonotype with a few counts. The chain employs TRBV29-1 and TRBJ1-1; no reliable D call. Germline V gene lookup returns CDR1 SQVTM and CDR2 ANQGSEA. The germline V and J ends were trimmed by 4 bases and 2 bases, with 8 bases remaining between them. The CDR3 has 12 residues. The CDR3 DNA reads as TGCAGCGTTGTTGGGTATAACACTGAAGCTTTCTTT. This gives the protein CSVVGYNTEAFF.

Many counts were recorded for this clonotype. The chain uses TRBV15 and TRBJ2-1; D not certain. The CDR3 is 15 residues long. Germline CDR1 reads LNHNV; CDR2 reads YYDKDF (reference sequence). Trimming shortened V by 0 bases and J by 4 bases, and 10 bases separated the two germline ends. CDR3 sequence reads: CATSRDAQEYNEQFF. The CDR3 bases are TGTGCCACCAGCAGAGATGCCCAGGAGTACAATGAGCAGTTCTTC.

This clonotype was picked up many times. This rearrangement joins TRBV27 to TRBJ2-7; D remains ambiguous. The CDR3 runs 14 residues. The V end lost 6 bases, the J end lost 2 bases, and 14 bases lay between the germline ends. CDR1 MNHEY and CDR2 SMNVEV come from the germline V gene (reference sequence). CDR3: CASSHQPGPYEQYV. The CDR3, as DNA: TGTGCCAGCAGCCATCAGCCAGGACCCTACGAGCAGTACGTC.

The chain carries TRBV24-1 and TRBJ1-2; D uncertain. Germline CDR1 is KGHDR and CDR2 is SFDVKD. Between the trimmed V and J ends, which lost 0 bases and 3 bases, there was a span of 4 bases. The CDR3 has 13 residues. The CDR3 loop reads CATSDLPHYGYTF. The CDR3 coding sequence is TGTGCCACCAGTGATTTGCCACACTATGGCTACACCTTC.

A single count supports this clonotype. V and J are TRBV28 and TRBJ2-1, with a tentative D call TRBD2 (6 bases). This CDR3 has 15 residues. V gave up 3 bases and J gave up 6 bases, with 15 bases separating them. Germline V gives CDR1 MDHEN, CDR2 SYDVKM. The chain's CDR3 is CASSFYGGNSNEQFF. CDR3 coding DNA: TGTGCCAGCAGTTTCTACGGGGGTAATTCCAATGAGCAGTTCTTC.

This clonotype turned up a few times. The chain is built from TRBV5-6 and TRBJ1-5; the D gene is possibly TRBD1 (5 bases). This CDR3 is built from 17 residues. V lost 3 bases, J lost 1 base, and 17 bases lay in between. Germline V gene sequence: CDR1 SGHDT, CDR2 YYEEEE. The CDR3 region has the DNA TGTGCCAGCAGCTCTGGCGGGGGATGGGCGAGCAATCAGCCCCAGCATTTT. Residues: CASSSGGGWASNQPQHF.

There are a few counts of this clonotype. The chain has TRBV20-1 and TRBJ2-2, with D maybe TRBD1 (5 bases). Germline assignment: CDR1 DFQATT and CDR2 SNEGSKA (reference sequence). Trimming removed 3 bases at V and 4 bases at J, with 9 bases between. The CDR3 length is 13 residues. The CDR3 nucleotides are TGCAGTGCTAGTGACAGTGTCACCGGGGAGCTGTTTTTT. Residues: CSASDSVTGELFF.